A single T cell receptor beta chain is shown here with its context. Its matching antigen is unknown. This sample was included in a study of T cell responses to AZD1222 COVID-19 vaccine. The study, taken as a whole, reports: No day 14 peak samples; only post-peak repertoires were characterized.

CDR1 and CDR2 from the germline V gene are SGHRS and YFSETQ. Trimming shortened V by 0 bases and J by 2 bases, and 9 bases separated the two germline ends. CDR3 length: 15 amino acids. Generated by immunoSEQ multiplex PCR, the TCRdb table keeps only in-frame clones and is missing some. The sample contains around 100,000 clones, about 87% of which appear only once. This sequence was found in an adult in good health. The rearrangement joins TRBV5-1 to TRBJ2-1; possibly TRBD1 for D (5 bases). This sample comprised peripheral blood, obtained on day 0 of AZD1222 vaccination. As DNA, the CDR3 is TGCGCCAGCAGCTTGGAGGACAAGACCTACAATGAGCAGTTCTTC. This encodes CASSLEDKTYNEQFF. Drawing the rest from reference TRBV5-1 and TRBJ2-1, the complete variable domain is KAGVTQTPRYLIKTRGQQVTLSCSPISGHRSVSWYQQTPGQGLQFLFEYFSETQRNKGNFPGRFSGRQFSNSRSEMNVSTLELGDSALYLCASSLEDKTYNEQFFGPGTRLTVL.